This TCR beta chain was recovered during a study of CD8+ T cells in alopecia areata. Study information: Treated patients were dosed with oral tofacitinib, taking 5 to 10 mg twice daily. Study-level findings and limits: With patients, TCR sharing proved less clear than in mice, a difference possibly related to HLA. Clonality in lesional scalp, especially alopecia totalis/universalis, exceeded that of normal scalp.

This CDR3 is built from 14 residues. V lost 3 bases and J 1 base, leaving 10 bases between the germline ends. Germline-derived CDR1 and CDR2 are SGHDT and YYEEEE. Alopecia areata patients gave lesional scalp punch biopsies and peripheral blood samples. Extracted RNA was reverse transcribed into cDNA, the sequencing template. The data were produced by immunoSEQ multiplex PCR, yet TCRdb's version contains in-frame clones alone and is incomplete. The sample lists fewer than 250,000 clones; about three fifths were seen once. In its sample, this clone was seen a few times. Its antigen is unidentified. Source: CD4+ T cells sorted from blood, taken at week 0. The genes are TRBV5-6 and TRBJ1-1, with a tentative D call TRBD1 (6 bases). This TCR derives from a human donor with alopecia areata. CDR3 DNA sequence: TGTGCCAGCAGCTGGGGGGCCGGGAACACTGAAGCTTTCTTT. It encodes CASSWGAGNTEAFF.